This TCR beta chain was sequenced in a study of Tregs in tolerant kidney transplant recipients. Study results and caveats: Expanding Tregs on activated donor B cells appeared to best identify donor-specific TCRbeta clones. Few patients were studied, so findings need validation in larger groups. Biological reproducibility was not directly addressed, but technical replication error appeared minimal.

Unstimulated regulatory T cells (CD4+CD25+CD127-), CD4+CD25- non-regulatory cells, CD4 and CD8 cells were FACS-sorted from thawed PBMCs. Assay: immunoSEQ multiplex PCR; the TCRdb copy retains only in-frame clones and omits some. This table holds some 60,000 clones, 80% to 90% found once. A word on this clone: The antigen is not known.

V lost 3 bases and J 1 base, leaving 6 bases between the germline ends. The CDR3 is 14 amino acids. The germline CDR1 and CDR2 sequences are PRHDT and FYEKMQ (reference sequence). Sequenced material: CD4+ T cells from blood. V usage is TRBV13 and J usage is TRBJ2-2, with unresolved D. This receptor was obtained from a human donor in good health. This CDR3 is CASSFQRNTGELFF. The CDR3 nucleotides are TGTGCCAGCAGCTTTCAGCGGAACACCGGGGAGCTGTTTTTT. Using reference TRBV13 and TRBJ2-2 for the parts outside the CDR3, the full variable domain is AAGVIQSPRHLIKEKRETATLKCYPIPRHDTVYWYQQGPGQDPQFLISFYEKMQSDKGSIPDRFSAQQFSDYHSELNMSSLELGDSALYFCASSFQRNTGELFFGEGSRLTVL.